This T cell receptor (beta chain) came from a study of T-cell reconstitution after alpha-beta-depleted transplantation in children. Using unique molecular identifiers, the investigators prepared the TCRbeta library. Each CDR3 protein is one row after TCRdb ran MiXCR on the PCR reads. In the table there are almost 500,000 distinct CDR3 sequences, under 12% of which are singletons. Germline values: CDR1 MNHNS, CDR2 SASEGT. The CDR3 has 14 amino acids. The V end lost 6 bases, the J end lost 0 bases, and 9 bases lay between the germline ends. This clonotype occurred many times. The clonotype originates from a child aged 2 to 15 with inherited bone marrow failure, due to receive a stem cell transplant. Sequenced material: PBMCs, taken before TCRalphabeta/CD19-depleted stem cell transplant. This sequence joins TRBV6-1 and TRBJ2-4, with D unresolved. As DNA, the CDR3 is TGTGCCAGCAGGGCGGATCTAGCCAAAAACATTCAGTACTTC. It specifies CASRADLAKNIQYF.